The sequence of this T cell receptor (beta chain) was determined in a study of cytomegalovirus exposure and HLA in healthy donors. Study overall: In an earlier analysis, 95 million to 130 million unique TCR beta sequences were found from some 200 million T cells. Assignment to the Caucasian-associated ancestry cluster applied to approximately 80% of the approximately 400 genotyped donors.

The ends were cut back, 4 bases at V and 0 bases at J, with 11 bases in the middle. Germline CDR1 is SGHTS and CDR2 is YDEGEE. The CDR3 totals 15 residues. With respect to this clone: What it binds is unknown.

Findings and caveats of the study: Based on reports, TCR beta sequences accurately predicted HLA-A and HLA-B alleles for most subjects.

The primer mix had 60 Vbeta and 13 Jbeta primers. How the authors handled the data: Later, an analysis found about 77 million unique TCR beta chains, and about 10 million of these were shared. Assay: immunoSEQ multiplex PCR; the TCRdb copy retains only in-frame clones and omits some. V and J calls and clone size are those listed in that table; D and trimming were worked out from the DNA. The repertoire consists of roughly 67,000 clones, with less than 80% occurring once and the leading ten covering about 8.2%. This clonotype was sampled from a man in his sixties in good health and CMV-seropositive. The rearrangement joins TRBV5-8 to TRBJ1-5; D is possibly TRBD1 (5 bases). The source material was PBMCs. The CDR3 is CASSPRQYSNQPQHF. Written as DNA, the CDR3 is TGTGCCAGCAGCCCCCGACAGTATAGCAATCAGCCCCAGCATTTT.